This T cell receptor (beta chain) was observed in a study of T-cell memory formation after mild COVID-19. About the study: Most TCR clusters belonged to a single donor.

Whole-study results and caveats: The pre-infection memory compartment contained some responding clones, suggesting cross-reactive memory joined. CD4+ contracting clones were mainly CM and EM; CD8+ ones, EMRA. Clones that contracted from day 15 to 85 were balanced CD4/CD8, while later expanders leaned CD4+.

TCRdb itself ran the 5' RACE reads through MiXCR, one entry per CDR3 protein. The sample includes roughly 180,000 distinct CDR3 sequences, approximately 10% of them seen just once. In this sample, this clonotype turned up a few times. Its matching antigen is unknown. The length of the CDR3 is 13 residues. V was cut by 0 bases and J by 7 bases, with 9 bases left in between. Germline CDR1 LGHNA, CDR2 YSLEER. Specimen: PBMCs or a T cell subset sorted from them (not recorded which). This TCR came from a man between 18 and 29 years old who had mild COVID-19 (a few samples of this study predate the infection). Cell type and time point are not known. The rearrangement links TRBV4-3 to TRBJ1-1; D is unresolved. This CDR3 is CASSQDSWDEAFF. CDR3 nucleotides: TGCGCCAGCAGCCAAGATAGCTGGGATGAAGCTTTCTTT.